This T cell receptor beta chain is drawn from a study of cytomegalovirus exposure and HLA in healthy donors. On the study more broadly: Around 190 million T cells yielded some 100 million unique TCR beta sequences, as an earlier analysis found. Study conclusions and caveats: Because they were indistinguishable, some V segments, including TRBV6-2 and TRBV6-3, were excluded. Productive status was seen about 87% or about 30% of the time for most TCR beta V segments in an earlier analysis. The authors later linked a missense DCLRE1C variant to TCR beta V- and J-gene trimming.

A multiplex PCR was run with 60 Vbeta primers and 13 Jbeta primers. Produced via immunoSEQ multiplex PCR; TCRdb's table is partial and in-frame only. The table lists under 70,000 clones, around four fifths of them singletons. This clone was found once. Its antigen is unidentified. Germline V gene sequence: CDR1 SEHNR, CDR2 FQNEAQ (reference sequence). V lost 5 bases and J lost 6, with 8 bases in between. This CDR3 contains 12 residues. The source material was PBMCs. The V gene is TRBV7-9, the J gene TRBJ1-5; D is unresolved. This receptor was obtained from a male donor in good health and CMV-seropositive. CDR3 amino acids: CASSITGQPQHF. CDR3 DNA sequence: TGTGCCAGCAGCATCACGGGTCAGCCCCAGCATTTT.